These 11 T cell receptor beta chains were all obtained from the same sample, sequenced in a study of T cell responses to AZD1222 COVID-19 vaccine. Only in-frame clones appear in the TCRdb table, and some are missing; sequencing was by immunoSEQ multiplex PCR. The repertoire holds about 180,000 clones, with 85% to 90% as singletons. The specimen comprised peripheral blood, sampled 28 days after the second dose of the MenACWY control vaccine. Receptor source: an adult who received the MenACWY meningococcal vaccine as a control.

This clone has just one count. The genes are TRBV19 and TRBJ2-7, with a possible D match to TRBD1 (6 bases). The V and J ends lost 6 bases and 6 bases respectively, with 18 bases between them. Germline CDR1 LNHDA, CDR2 SQIVND (reference sequence). The CDR3 loop spans 14 amino acids. CDR3 protein: CASSPGTNGLEQYF. The CDR3 nucleotides read TGTGCCAGTAGCCCCGGGACAAACGGGCTCGAGCAGTACTTC.

The chain carries TRBV18 and TRBJ2-3, with D tentatively TRBD2 (6 bases). The CDR3 contains 15 residues. Trimming left V 3 bases short and J 1 base short, with 11 bases between. The germline gives CDR1 KGHSH, CDR2 LQKENI. The CDR3 loop is CASSPGLAGTDTQYF. Here the CDR3 DNA reads TGTGCCAGCTCACCGGGATTAGCGGGCACAGATACGCAGTATTTT.

The chain uses TRBV19 and TRBJ1-5, with no clear D. The CDR3 totals 15 residues. Germline V gene lookup returns CDR1 LNHDA and CDR2 SQIVND (reference sequence). V was clipped by 1 base and J by 8 bases, with 15 bases between them. CDR3 DNA: TGTGCCAGTAGTATAGGGCCTGGTGTGGTGGAGCCCCAGCATTTT. Amino acids: CASSIGPGVVEPQHF. Combining the CDR3 with reference TRBV19 and TRBJ1-5 gives the whole variable domain DGGITQSPKYLFRKEGQNVTLSCEQNLNHDAMYWYRQDPGQGLRLIYYSQIVNDFQKGDIAEGYSVSREKKESFPLTVTSAQKNPTAFYLCASSIGPGVVEPQHFGDGTRLSIL.

The CDR3 loop reads CATSKAGELFF. The CDR3, as DNA: TGTGCCACCAGTAAGGCCGGGGAGCTGTTTTTT. The V and J genes are TRBV24-1 and TRBJ2-2, with D unclear. The germline V gene has CDR1 KGHDR and CDR2 SFDVKD. V gave up 6 bases and J gave up 6 bases, with 4 bases separating them. This CDR3 contains 11 residues.

The chain recombines TRBV21-1 with TRBJ1-5; TRBD1, the table's D call, was not compared with the DNA. TRBV21-1 constitutes a pseudogene. The CDR3 runs 16 residues. The DNA of the CDR3 is TGTGCCAGATACGTTGGGACAGTGCGGAGCAATCAGCCCCAGCATTTT. Protein sequence: CARYVGTVRSNQPQHF.

This chain joins TRBV28 and TRBJ1-5, with TRBD1 matching over 7 bases. J gave up 7 bases and V 6 bases, and 12 bases lay outside the gene matches. Germline assignment: CDR1 MDHEN and CDR2 SYDVKM. CDR3 length equals 15 residues. The chain's CDR3 is CASSPGQLGPQPQHF. DNA for the CDR3: TGTGCCAGCAGCCCGGGACAGCTAGGACCCCAGCCCCAGCATTTT. The entire variable domain, with the rest obtained from reference TRBV28 and TRBJ1-5, is as follows: DVKVTQSSRYLVKRTGEKVFLECVQDMDHENMFWYRQDPGLGLRLIYFSYDVKMKEKGDIPEGYSVSREKKERFSLILESASTNQTSMYLCASSPGQLGPQPQHFGDGTRLSIL.

The chain combines TRBV7-9 with TRBJ1-3; 9 bases line up with TRBD1. Germline CDR1 and CDR2: SEHNR and FQNEAQ (reference sequence). Germline trimming cut 6 bases from V and 4 bases from J; bases unmatched to any gene: 4. This CDR3 is built from 14 residues. The CDR3 loop reads CASRGDREGNTIYF. CDR3 coding DNA: TGTGCCAGCAGGGGGGACAGGGAAGGAAACACCATATATTTT.

The chain has TRBV7-2 and TRBJ2-1; no reliable D call. Germline assignment: CDR1 SGHTA and CDR2 FQGNSA. Trimming cost V 5 bases and J 6 bases, with 5 bases left between them. The CDR3 loop spans 11 amino acids. As DNA, the CDR3 is TGTGCCAGCAGCCTCTCCAATGAGCAGTTCTTC. Translated, it gives CASSLSNEQFF.

The chain is built from TRBV27 and TRBJ2-3; 16 bases map to TRBD2. This CDR3 has 18 residues. Per germline, CDR1 MNHEY and CDR2 SMNVEV (reference sequence). The junction had 9 bases not matched to a gene; V was cut back by 3 bases and J by 6 bases. The DNA of the CDR3 is TGTGCCAGCAGTTTTCCCGGGACTAGCGGGGGGGGCAGGGATACGCAGTATTTT. This sequence encodes CASSFPGTSGGGRDTQYF.

The rearrangement uses TRBV11-2 and TRBJ1-5; TRBD1 might be the D (6 bases). From germline, CDR1 is SGHAT and CDR2 FQNNGV. Trimming pared 5 bases from V and 7 bases from J, leaving 12 bases between. This CDR3 spans 13 amino acids. The CDR3 DNA reads as TGTGCCAGCAGCCTACAGGGTGAGCAGCCCCAGCATTTT. It specifies CASSLQGEQPQHF.

The chain links TRBV2 to TRBJ2-5, with a weak D call TRBD2 (5 bases). V dropped 4 bases and J dropped 2 bases, with 8 bases sitting between them. Looked up from germline, CDR1 is SNHLY and CDR2 is FYNNEI. The CDR3 extends over 13 amino acids. The CDR3 nucleotides read TGTGCCAGCAGTGTGGACTGGCAAGAGACCCAGTACTTC. Amino acid sequence: CASSVDWQETQYF.